Shown below are 24 T cell receptor beta chains from a single sample sequenced in a study of T cells after posttransplantation cyclophosphamide. Generated by immunoSEQ multiplex PCR, the TCRdb table keeps only in-frame clones and is missing some. The table includes 10,000 or so clones, nearly 98% detected once. Cells defined as naive were viable CD3+CD4+ or CD3+CD8+ and CCR7+CD45RA+CD45RO-CD95-CD27+CD28+. Input material: naive CD4+ T cells sorted from PBMCs. All receptors come from a woman aged 60 to 75 in good health, CMV-negative, and a related stem cell transplant donor.

The chain combines TRBV18 with TRBJ2-1; D not resolved. The CDR3 spans 13 residues. Germline assignment: CDR1 KGHSH and CDR2 LQKENI. Trimming cost V 5 bases and J 7 bases, with 12 bases left between them. The CDR3 spells CASSAKIGNEQFF. The DNA for the CDR3 is TGTGCCAGCTCAGCAAAGATCGGGAATGAGCAGTTCTTC.

This clone occurred once. The CDR3 protein is CSVDKGRGYGYTF. CDR3 nucleotide sequence: TGCAGCGTTGATAAGGGGCGCGGCTATGGCTACACCTTC. This chain joins TRBV29-1 and TRBJ1-2, with a possible D match to TRBD1 (5 bases). The CDR3 totals 13 residues. The V and J ends lost 3 bases and 4 bases respectively, with 12 bases between them. Germline-derived CDR1 and CDR2 are SQVTM and ANQGSEA.

V and J are TRBV19 and TRBJ1-6, with no clear D. In germline, CDR1 is LNHDA, CDR2 SQIVND (reference sequence). The CDR3 consists of 14 residues. V shed 6 bases and J shed 9 bases, with 15 bases lying between them. The CDR3: CASSRTLGFSPLHF. As DNA, the CDR3 is TGTGCCAGTAGCCGAACTCTAGGTTTTTCACCCCTCCACTTT.

The rearrangement links TRBV21-1 to TRBJ2-3; the tabulated D call, TRBD1, remains unverified against the DNA. TRBV21-1 is labeled a pseudogene. CDR3 size: 17 residues. The CDR3 sequence: CASRHPGQGEATDTQYF. For the CDR3, the DNA is TGTGCCAGCAGACACCCGGGACAGGGAGAGGCGACAGATACGCAGTATTTT.

Only one count was recorded for this clone. DNA for the CDR3: TGTGCCAGCAGAGGGACAGGGACTGAAAAACTGTTTTTT. It codes for CASRGTGTEKLFF. This chain links TRBV6-5 with TRBJ1-4; 9 bases align to TRBD1. With 6 bases clipped from V and 7 bases from J, the junction kept 3 bases outside the gene matches. The germline gives CDR1 MNHEY, CDR2 SVGAGI. The CDR3 spans 13 residues.

CDR3 DNA: TGTGCCAGCAGTTTCCGTAAGGGGAATCAGCCCCAGCATTTT. It translates to CASSFRKGNQPQHF. The V gene is TRBV2, the J gene TRBJ1-5; D possibly corresponds to TRBD1 (5 bases). Germline CDR1 reads SNHLY; CDR2 reads FYNNEI. Trimming took off 5 bases at V and 4 bases at J, with 12 bases between the two ends. The CDR3 runs to 14 residues.

The J gene is TRBJ1-2, the V gene TRBV5-1, with no clear D. In germline, CDR1 is SGHRS, CDR2 YFSETQ. Deletions cut 4 bases from V and 0 bases from J, with 10 bases between. The CDR3 length is 14 residues. CDR3 nucleotide sequence: TGCGCCAGCAGCGCCAGGCCTACTAACTATGGCTACACCTTC. Translation gives CASSARPTNYGYTF.

V usage is TRBV7-2 and J usage is TRBJ2-5, with TRBD1 matching 8 bases. Germline lookup yields CDR1 SGHTA and CDR2 FQGNSA. The CDR3 contains 14 residues. V was pared by 5 bases and J by 5 bases, with 7 bases of the junction left unmatched. CDR3 sequence (DNA): TGTGCCAGCAGCAACGGACAGGGAGGTGAGACCCAGTACTTC. It encodes CASSNGQGGETQYF.

The chain joins TRBV5-1 to TRBJ2-5; TRBD1 aligns across 8 bases. J gave up 2 bases and V 0 bases, and 3 bases lay outside the gene matches. The CDR3 has 15 amino acids. Germline V gene data show CDR1 as SGHRS and CDR2 as YFSETQ. The CDR3 coding sequence is TGCGCCAGCAGCTTGGGACAGGGGAGGCAAGAGACCCAGTACTTC. Encoded protein: CASSLGQGRQETQYF. Full variable domain (remainder filled in from reference TRBV5-1 and TRBJ2-5): KAGVTQTPRYLIKTRGQQVTLSCSPISGHRSVSWYQQTPGQGLQFLFEYFSETQRNKGNFPGRFSGRQFSNSRSEMNVSTLELGDSALYLCASSLGQGRQETQYFGPGTRLLVL.

A single count supports this clone. This chain uses TRBV7-3 with TRBJ2-1; 13 bases align to TRBD2. V was pared by 2 bases and J by 6 bases, with 4 bases of the junction left unmatched. CDR1 SGHTA and CDR2 FQGTGA come from the germline V gene. This CDR3 comprises 16 residues. The CDR3 loop is CASSLPGLAGSNEQFF. The CDR3 DNA follows: TGTGCCAGCAGCTTACCGGGACTAGCGGGAAGCAATGAGCAGTTCTTC.

This clone was detected once. V is TRBV9 and J is TRBJ2-2; TRBD2 agrees at 13 bases. Trimming removed 0 bases from V and 5 bases from J; junction bases left unmatched: 19. The CDR3 is 22 residues long. CDR1 is SGDLS, CDR2 YYNGEE, per germline. CDR3 protein: CASSVGEPPGLAGTIPTGELFF. CDR3 DNA sequence: TGTGCCAGCAGCGTAGGAGAACCTCCGGGACTAGCGGGGACAATCCCGACCGGGGAGCTGTTTTTT.

The genes are TRBV6-5 and TRBJ1-1; D ambiguous. CDR3 length: 14 residues. Germline values: CDR1 MNHEY, CDR2 SVGAGI. V lost 0 bases to trimming and J lost 7 bases, with 12 bases between them. The CDR3 region is CASSYSIVRGEAFF. The DNA of the CDR3 is TGTGCCAGCAGTTACTCGATAGTGCGCGGTGAAGCTTTCTTT.

The chain carries TRBV19 and TRBJ1-1, with 8 bases that match TRBD1. Germline assignment: CDR1 LNHDA and CDR2 SQIVND (reference sequence). The trim removed 6 bases at V and 0 bases at J, leaving 9 bases unmatched. The CDR3 is 16 residues long. Here the CDR3 reads CASSNSGRGLNTEAFF. DNA of the CDR3: TGTGCCAGTAGCAACTCGGGCAGGGGGCTGAACACTGAAGCTTTCTTT. Full variable domain (missing parts from reference TRBV19 and TRBJ1-1): DGGITQSPKYLFRKEGQNVTLSCEQNLNHDAMYWYRQDPGQGLRLIYYSQIVNDFQKGDIAEGYSVSREKKESFPLTVTSAQKNPTAFYLCASSNSGRGLNTEAFFGQGTRLTVV.

This chain connects TRBV19 to TRBJ1-5, with D unresolved. CDR3 size: 9 residues. Trimming left V 11 bases short and J 7 bases short, with 6 bases between. Germline-derived CDR1 and CDR2 are LNHDA and SQIVND (reference sequence). The CDR3 DNA is TGTGCCGGCTGGCAGCCCCAGCATTTT. This translates into CAGWQPQHF.

This rearrangement joins TRBV15 to TRBJ2-1; 7 bases are a match to TRBD2. The junction had 7 bases not matched to a gene; V was cut back by 0 bases and J by 8 bases. CDR1 and CDR2 from the germline V gene are LNHNV and YYDKDF (reference sequence). The CDR3 length is 15 residues. This CDR3 reads CATSRESGNKYEQFF. DNA for the CDR3: TGTGCCACCAGCAGAGAGAGCGGGAATAAATATGAGCAGTTCTTC.

J is TRBJ2-5 and V is TRBV9; 10 nucleotides line up with TRBD1. Germline V gene sequence: CDR1 SGDLS, CDR2 YYNGEE. V shed 0 bases, J shed 4 bases, and the junction held 3 bases outside the gene matches. This CDR3 has 15 residues. The CDR3 sequence: CASSVGDRGRETQYF. The CDR3 nucleotides read TGTGCCAGCAGCGTAGGAGACAGGGGGCGAGAGACCCAGTACTTC.

The genes are TRBV29-1 and TRBJ1-5; TRBD1 agrees at 7 bases. The CDR3 consists of 13 residues. Losses at the gene ends were 1 base for V and 6 bases for J; bases not matched to a gene: 3. Germline lookup yields CDR1 SQVTM and CDR2 ANQGSEA. The CDR3 protein is CSVEGQGGQPQHF. DNA for the CDR3: TGCAGCGTTGAAGGACAGGGAGGTCAGCCCCAGCATTTT.

Here the CDR3 DNA reads TGCGCCAGCAGCCCCGTCGGGACGGGGGGGCCCGATACGCAGTATTTT. It yields the protein CASSPVGTGGPDTQYF. The J gene is TRBJ2-3, the V gene TRBV4-3; TRBD2 agrees at 8 bases. Unmatched junction bases numbered 12, after V lost 4 bases and J lost 6 bases. The CDR3 loop spans 16 amino acids. The germline gives CDR1 LGHNA, CDR2 YSLEER.

The rearrangement links TRBV28 to TRBJ2-7; possible D gene TRBD2, 5 bases. The germline gives CDR1 MDHEN, CDR2 SYDVKM. V was pared by 5 bases and J by 4 bases, with 12 bases between. The length of the CDR3 is 13 residues. Here the CDR3 DNA reads TGTGCCAGCAGTGTGGGGAGAAGGTACGAGCAGTACTTC. Protein: CASSVGRRYEQYF.

The chain recombines TRBV29-1 with TRBJ2-2; TRBD2 is a possible D gene (5 bases). V dropped 4 bases and J dropped 8 bases, with 11 bases sitting between them. The CDR3 length is 12 residues. The V gene's germline CDR1 is SQVTM and CDR2 ANQGSEA. CDR3 sequence (DNA): TGCAGCGTTGCTAGGAGAGGGGGGGAGCTGTTTTTT. Its protein product is CSVARRGGELFF.

The chain combines TRBV19 with TRBJ1-3; maybe TRBD1 (6 bases). The V end was cut by 10 bases, the J end by 4 bases, with 11 bases between. This CDR3 comprises 12 residues. CDR1 LNHDA and CDR2 SQIVND come from the germline V gene (reference sequence). The CDR3 DNA follows: TGTGCCACCACCCAGGGGGGAAACACCATATATTTT. This codes for CATTQGGNTIYF.

The chain links TRBV5-5 to TRBJ2-2; D is possibly TRBD2 (5 bases). CDR1 SGHKS and CDR2 YYEKEE come from the germline V gene (reference sequence). The CDR3 is 14 residues long. The germline V and J ends were trimmed by 4 bases and 6 bases, with 13 bases remaining between them. In DNA form, the CDR3 reads TGTGCCAGCAGCCAGGACCCCGGGGCCGGGGAGCTGTTTTTT. Residues: CASSQDPGAGELFF.

J is TRBJ2-2 and V is TRBV11-3; tentatively, D is TRBD2 (5 bases). The V and J ends lost 3 bases and 3 bases respectively, with 8 bases between them. CDR1 is SGHNT, CDR2 YENEEA, per germline. There are 14 residues in the CDR3. The CDR3 DNA reads as TGTGCCAGCAGCTTCTCCGGGGACACCGGGGAGCTGTTTTTT. It yields the protein CASSFSGDTGELFF. The full variable domain, rest sourced from reference TRBV11-3 and TRBJ2-2, is EAGVVQSPRYKIIEKKQPVAFWCNPISGHNTLYWYLQNLGQGPELLIRYENEEAVDDSQLPKDRFSAERLKGVDSTLKIQPAELGDSAVYLCASSFSGDTGELFFGEGSRLTVL.

The table lists this clone with a count of one. The chain combines TRBV9 with TRBJ2-7; 7 bases are shared with TRBD2. Germline CDR1 SGDLS, CDR2 YYNGEE. The CDR3 contains 10 residues. CDR3: CAGGGYEQYV. In nucleotides, the CDR3 is TGTGCGGGGGGGGGCTACGAGCAGTACGTC.